The rows below give T cell receptor beta chains drawn from one sample of a study of blood T cell repertoires in COVID-19. Only in-frame clones appear in the TCRdb table, and some are missing; sequencing was by immunoSEQ multiplex PCR. In the table there are around 280,000 clones, around 90% of which are singletons. Sequencing was done on a sample of PBMCs or T cells enriched from blood (not recorded which). The receptors here all came from a woman aged 18-29 years with acute COVID-19. Both conserved end residues are part of each CDR3. Each record gives: clone size, D gene, J gene, V gene, CDR3 protein, CDR3 DNA. The D gene is left open where the match is weak. Not all rows give a size; the values are once, few, many and, for expanded clones, a class.

>.|.|TRBJ1-1|TRBV15
CATSGYRVGTEAFF
TGTGCCACCAGCGGCTACAGGGTGGGTACTGAAGCTTTCTTT
>once|TRBD1|TRBJ2-2|TRBV5-6
CASSLDRGTGELFF
TGTGCCAGCAGCTTGGACAGGGGCACCGGGGAGCTGTTTTTT
>.|TRBD2|TRBJ2-7|TRBV7-2
CASSSGTSGRDFYEQYF
TGTGCCAGCAGCTCCGGGACTAGCGGGAGGGATTTCTACGAGCAGTACTTC
>.|TRBD1|TRBJ2-1|TRBV15
CATTDRADNEQFF
TGTGCCACCACGGACAGGGCGGACAATGAGCAGTTCTTC
>.|.|TRBJ1-4|TRBV19
CASSRPTASNEKLFF
TGTGCCAGTAGCCGTCCGACAGCTTCTAATGAAAAACTGTTTTTT
>.|.|TRBJ2-7|TRBV28
CASSFSPLPREQYF
TGTGCCAGCAGTTTCTCACCCCTGCCTCGGGAGCAGTACTTC
>.|TRBD2|TRBJ2-1|TRBV19
CASSISVSGAHEQFF
TGTGCCAGTAGTATTTCGGTTAGCGGGGCGCATGAGCAGTTCTTC
>.|.|TRBJ2-4|TRBV2
CASSEGLAVAKNIQYF
TGTGCCAGCAGTGAAGGGCTAGCCGTGGCCAAAAACATTCAGTACTTC
>once|TRBD1|TRBJ2-7|TRBV13
CASSHPGTGGAYEQYF
TGTGCCAGCAGCCACCCGGGGACAGGGGGAGCCTACGAGCAGTACTTC
>few|TRBD2|TRBJ2-7|TRBV10-3
CAIRREGPYEQYF
TGTGCCATCAGGCGGGAGGGTCCCTACGAGCAGTACTTC
>.|.|TRBJ1-2|TRBV29-1
CSVVGGDYGYTF
TGCAGCGTTGTTGGGGGGGACTATGGCTACACCTTC
>.|TRBD2|TRBJ2-5|TRBV5-1
CASSSTPGLADQETQYF
TGCGCCAGCAGCTCCACCCCAGGACTAGCGGATCAAGAGACCCAGTACTTC
>.|TRBD1|TRBJ2-7|TRBV24-1
CATSDPAGGSYEQYF
TGTGCCACCAGTGATCCGGCAGGGGGCTCCTACGAGCAGTACTTC
>.|.|TRBJ2-1|TRBV5-4
CATSKQTRTTNNEQFF
TGTGCCACCAGCAAACAGACTAGGACCACAAACAATGAGCAGTTCTTC
>.|TRBD1|TRBJ2-7|TRBV3-1/TRBV3-2
CASSGLDDRGKYEQYF
TGTGCCAGCAGCGGATTAGACGACAGGGGGAAATACGAGCAGTACTTC
>.|TRBD2|TRBJ2-7|TRBV12-5
CASGSGGGEQYF
TGTGCTAGTGGTTCGGGAGGGGGCGAGCAGTACTTC
>.|.|TRBJ2-1|TRBV18
CASSPLLLRNNEQFF
TGTGCCAGCTCACCACTTTTGCTGAGAAACAATGAGCAGTTCTTC
>.|.|TRBJ1-5|TRBV9
CASSVGVLENGLNQPQHF
TGTGCCAGCAGCGTAGGGGTGTTAGAGAACGGACTAAATCAGCCCCAGCATTTT
>.|.|TRBJ2-7|TRBV6-8
CASSYSPGVPYEQYF
TGTGCCAGCAGTTACTCGCCAGGGGTTCCCTACGAGCAGTACTTC
>.|TRBD1|TRBJ1-5|TRBV19
CASSTDRNNQPQHF
TGTGCCAGTAGTACGGACAGGAACAATCAGCCCCAGCATTTT
>.|.|TRBJ2-7|TRBV6-2/TRBV6-3
CASSDDRFYEQYF
TGTGCCAGCAGCGACGACAGGTTCTACGAGCAGTACTTC
>.|TRBD1|TRBJ1-1|TRBV18
CASSPDRGGNTEAFF
TGTGCCAGCTCACCCGACAGGGGGGGGAACACTGAAGCTTTCTTT
>.|.|TRBJ1-2|TRBV14
CASSQGGFYGYTF
TGTGCCAGCAGCCAAGGAGGCTTCTATGGCTACACCTTC
>.|TRBD1|TRBJ1-1|TRBV30
CAWSDRVAGKAFF
TGTGCCTGGAGCGACAGGGTTGCAGGAAAAGCTTTCTTT
>.|TRBD1|TRBJ2-2|TRBV24-1
CATSDRRQGTNGELFF
TGTGCCACCAGTGACCGCAGACAGGGTACAAACGGGGAGCTGTTTTTT
>.|TRBD2|TRBJ2-3|TRBV9
CASSVAQTSGKDGTQYF
TGTGCCAGCAGCGTAGCTCAGACTAGCGGGAAGGACGGTACGCAGTATTTT
>.|.|TRBJ2-7|TRBV6-2/TRBV6-3
CASSYGTGPYEQYF
TGTGCCAGCAGTTACGGCACAGGGCCCTACGAGCAGTACTTC
>.|.|TRBJ1-6|TRBV10-2
CASKLRGYDSPLHF
TGCGCCAGCAAACTCAGGGGTTACGATTCACCCCTCCACTTT
>.|TRBD1|TRBJ2-6|TRBV4-2
CASSQEDRVAGANVLTF
TGTGCCAGCAGCCAAGAGGACAGGGTGGCTGGGGCCAACGTCCTGACTTTC